Listed below are T cell receptor beta chains from one sample, sequenced in a study of T cells in Graves' hyperthyroidism and ophthalmopathy. TCRdb independently ran MiXCR on the multiplex PCR reads; one entry per CDR3 protein. The top ten clones hold roughly 10% of a sample with about 95,000 distinct CDR3 sequences, roughly 37% of them seen once. Sequenced: peripheral blood or thyroid tissue (not recorded which). The receptors were sampled from a woman in her 30s with Graves' hyperthyroidism. Both conserved end residues are part of each CDR3. Fields, in order: V gene, J gene, D gene, clone size, CDR3 protein, CDR3 DNA. A D gene is named only where the DNA matches it firmly. Only part of the rows carry a size: once, few, many, or a class if the clone is expanded.

V gene: TRBV5-1; J gene: TRBJ2-2; D gene: -; clone size: many; CDR3 protein: CASSLLQRTNTGELFF; CDR3 DNA: TGCGCCAGCAGCTTGTTGCAGCGGACGAACACCGGGGAGCTGTTTTTT
V gene: TRBV20-1; J gene: TRBJ1-2; D gene: TRBD1; clone size: -; CDR3 protein: CSARGTGGNYGYTF; CDR3 DNA: TGCAGTGCTAGGGGGACAGGGGGCAATTATGGCTACACCTTC
V gene: TRBV20-1; J gene: TRBJ1-2; D gene: -; clone size: many; CDR3 protein: CSAPRRETRYGYTF; CDR3 DNA: TGCAGTGCTCCTCGCAGGGAAACTCGCTATGGCTACACCTTC
V gene: TRBV10-3; J gene: TRBJ1-1; D gene: -; clone size: many; CDR3 protein: CAIKEPGGEAFF; CDR3 DNA: TGTGCCATCAAAGAACCCGGGGGTGAAGCTTTCTTT
V gene: TRBV20-1; J gene: TRBJ2-7; D gene: -; clone size: -; CDR3 protein: CSATFDSSYEQYF; CDR3 DNA: TGCAGTGCTACCTTCGACAGCTCCTACGAGCAGTACTTC
V gene: TRBV27; J gene: TRBJ1-1; D gene: -; clone size: -; CDR3 protein: CASSSGRLNTEAFF; CDR3 DNA: TGTGCCAGCAGTTCGGGACGGTTGAACACTGAAGCTTTCTTT
V gene: TRBV15; J gene: TRBJ1-2; D gene: -; clone size: -; CDR3 protein: CATSEPPHYGYTF; CDR3 DNA: TGTGCCACCAGTGAGCCGCCCCACTATGGCTACACCTTC
V gene: TRBV15; J gene: TRBJ2-5; D gene: -; clone size: large; CDR3 protein: CATSFTRRAETQYF; CDR3 DNA: TGTGCCACCAGCTTCACCCGGAGGGCCGAGACCCAGTACTTC
V gene: TRBV10-3; J gene: TRBJ2-5; D gene: -; clone size: many; CDR3 protein: CAISGQTGRGHQETQYF; CDR3 DNA: TGTGCCATCAGTGGTCAGACAGGGAGGGGACACCAAGAGACCCAGTACTTC
V gene: TRBV5-1; J gene: TRBJ2-3; D gene: -; clone size: many; CDR3 protein: CASSVSGDTQYF; CDR3 DNA: TGCGCCAGCAGCGTCTCGGGAGATACGCAGTATTTT
V gene: TRBV7-2; J gene: TRBJ2-7; D gene: -; clone size: many; CDR3 protein: CASSLDRSREQYF; CDR3 DNA: TGTGCCAGCAGCTTAGACAGAAGTCGGGAGCAGTACTTC
V gene: TRBV20-1; J gene: TRBJ2-5; D gene: TRBD2; clone size: -; CDR3 protein: CSAPASGSETQYF; CDR3 DNA: TGCAGTGCCCCTGCTAGCGGGAGTGAGACCCAGTACTTC
V gene: TRBV12-3/TRBV12-4; J gene: TRBJ1-2; D gene: -; clone size: many; CDR3 protein: CASSRGYTF; CDR3 DNA: TGTGCCAGCAGCCGTGGCTACACCTTC
V gene: TRBV2; J gene: TRBJ1-1; D gene: -; clone size: many; CDR3 protein: CASQGHLNTEAFF; CDR3 DNA: TGTGCCAGCCAGGGACACTTGAACACTGAAGCTTTCTTT
V gene: TRBV28; J gene: TRBJ1-1; D gene: -; clone size: few; CDR3 protein: CASSWTAFNTEAFF; CDR3 DNA: TGTGCCAGCAGTTGGACAGCCTTTAACACTGAAGCTTTCTTT
V gene: TRBV5-5; J gene: TRBJ2-3; D gene: -; clone size: -; CDR3 protein: CASSLNSLPTDTQYF; CDR3 DNA: TGTGCCAGCAGCTTAAACAGCCTACCCACAGATACGCAGTATTTT
V gene: TRBV11-1; J gene: TRBJ1-2; D gene: TRBD1; clone size: -; CDR3 protein: CASSSPGTAYGYTF; CDR3 DNA: TGTGCCAGCAGCTCCCCCGGGACAGCCTATGGCTACACCTTC
V gene: TRBV7-2; J gene: TRBJ1-6; D gene: -; clone size: many; CDR3 protein: CASSAESGSPLHF; CDR3 DNA: TGTGCCAGCAGCGCCGAGTCGGGGTCACCCCTCCACTTT
V gene: TRBV7-3; J gene: TRBJ1-2; D gene: -; clone size: -; CDR3 protein: CASSSNRDIYGYTF; CDR3 DNA: TGTGCCAGCAGCTCCAACCGGGACATCTATGGCTACACCTTC
V gene: TRBV5-1; J gene: TRBJ2-7; D gene: TRBD1; clone size: many; CDR3 protein: CASSGQGYEQYF; CDR3 DNA: TGCGCCAGCTCGGGACAGGGGTACGAGCAGTACTTC
V gene: TRBV12-3/TRBV12-4; J gene: TRBJ2-5; D gene: -; clone size: -; CDR3 protein: CASSTRDRWYETQYF; CDR3 DNA: TGTGCCAGCAGCACCCGCGACAGGTGGTACGAGACCCAGTACTTC
V gene: TRBV12-3/TRBV12-4; J gene: TRBJ1-4; D gene: -; clone size: -; CDR3 protein: CASSLQPRAGGWEKLFF; CDR3 DNA: TGTGCCAGCAGCCTCCAGCCCCGGGCGGGGGGCTGGGAAAAACTGTTTTTT
V gene: TRBV10-3; J gene: TRBJ2-6; D gene: TRBD1; clone size: once; CDR3 protein: CATKTGTGGWANVLTF; CDR3 DNA: TGTGCCACCAAAACGGGGACAGGGGGCTGGGCCAACGTCCTGACTTTC
V gene: TRBV15; J gene: TRBJ2-6; D gene: -; clone size: many; CDR3 protein: CATSRDMALPSGANVLTF; CDR3 DNA: TGTGCCACCAGCAGAGATATGGCACTACCCTCTGGGGCCAACGTCCTGACTTTC
V gene: TRBV5-1; J gene: TRBJ1-5; D gene: -; clone size: many; CDR3 protein: CASSRTGGDNQPQHF; CDR3 DNA: TGCGCCAGCAGCAGAACGGGCGGGGACAATCAGCCCCAGCATTTT
V gene: TRBV6-5; J gene: TRBJ1-4; D gene: -; clone size: many; CDR3 protein: CASSYSPIATNEKLFF; CDR3 DNA: TGTGCCAGCAGTTACTCCCCGATCGCAACTAATGAAAAACTGTTTTTT